Listed below are T cell receptor beta chains from one sample, sequenced in a study of OX40 agonist ivuxolimab in advanced cancers. Profiled with immunoSEQ multiplex PCR; TCRdb holds only in-frame clones, not every one. The sample includes tens of thousands of clones, more than 85% seen only once; the top ten take approximately 9.3%. Here the sequenced sample was CD4+ or CD8+ T cells sorted from blood, taken in a trial of the OX40 agonist ivuxolimab. The receptor set was obtained from an adult with an advanced solid tumor such as melanoma, head and neck, liver or kidney cancer. Both conserved end residues are part of each CDR3. D genes are given only for firm matches. Clone size is stated in some rows and not others, as once, few, many or a class when expanded.

CDR3 protein: CASGGLYSYEQYF; CDR3 DNA: TGTGCCAGCGGGGGACTGTATTCCTACGAGCAGTACTTC; clone size: NA; J gene: TRBJ2-7; CDR3 length: 13; D gene: NA; V gene: TRBV7-9
CDR3 protein: CASSEDHSPGTEAFF; CDR3 DNA: TGTGCCAGCAGTGAAGATCACAGCCCAGGGACTGAAGCTTTCTTT; clone size: few; J gene: TRBJ1-1; CDR3 length: 15; D gene: NA; V gene: TRBV2
CDR3 protein: CASSQGTATYEQYF; CDR3 DNA: TGCGCCAGCAGCCAAGGGACAGCGACCTACGAGCAGTACTTC; clone size: NA; J gene: TRBJ2-7; CDR3 length: 14; D gene: NA; V gene: TRBV4-1
CDR3 protein: CSVDRGNYGYTF; CDR3 DNA: TGCAGCGTTGACAGGGGTAACTATGGCTACACCTTC; clone size: NA; J gene: TRBJ1-2; CDR3 length: 12; D gene: NA; V gene: TRBV29-1
CDR3 protein: CASSDLAGVKFF; CDR3 DNA: TGTGCCAGCAGTGATCTAGCGGGGGTGAAATTCTTC; clone size: NA; J gene: TRBJ2-1; CDR3 length: 12; D gene: TRBD2; V gene: TRBV6-4
CDR3 protein: CASSSGLLFNEKLFF; CDR3 DNA: TGTGCCAGCAGTTCGGGACTCCTGTTTAATGAAAAACTGTTTTTT; clone size: once; J gene: TRBJ1-4; CDR3 length: 15; D gene: NA; V gene: TRBV27
CDR3 protein: CASSLGTGGEGEQFF; CDR3 DNA: TGTGCCAGCAGTTTAGGGACAGGGGGCGAGGGTGAGCAGTTCTTC; clone size: NA; J gene: TRBJ2-1; CDR3 length: 15; D gene: TRBD1; V gene: TRBV27
CDR3 protein: CASRLTGVAGNEKLFF; CDR3 DNA: TGTGCCAGCAGGTTAACAGGGGTGGCGGGTAATGAAAAACTGTTTTTT; clone size: NA; J gene: TRBJ1-4; CDR3 length: 16; D gene: TRBD1; V gene: TRBV5-5
CDR3 protein: CASSEGTGPDNEQFF; CDR3 DNA: TGCGCCAGCAGTGAAGGGACAGGGCCCGACAATGAGCAGTTCTTC; clone size: NA; J gene: TRBJ2-1; CDR3 length: 15; D gene: TRBD1; V gene: TRBV10-1
CDR3 protein: CASSLLLQISYEQYF; CDR3 DNA: TGTGCCAGCAGCTTGTTGTTGCAGATATCCTACGAGCAGTACTTC; clone size: NA; J gene: TRBJ2-7; CDR3 length: 15; D gene: NA; V gene: TRBV5-6
CDR3 protein: CASRAGQGAYEQYF; CDR3 DNA: TGTGCCAGTAGAGCGGGACAGGGGGCATACGAGCAGTACTTC; clone size: once; J gene: TRBJ2-7; CDR3 length: 14; D gene: TRBD1; V gene: TRBV19
CDR3 protein: CASTTLGSPYGYTF; CDR3 DNA: TGTGCCAGCACCACGCTGGGGAGTCCTTATGGCTACACCTTC; clone size: once; J gene: TRBJ1-2; CDR3 length: 14; D gene: NA; V gene: TRBV7-2
CDR3 protein: CASSQVDLYNEQFF; CDR3 DNA: TGTGCCAGCAGCCAAGTGGACCTCTACAATGAGCAGTTCTTC; clone size: NA; J gene: TRBJ2-1; CDR3 length: 14; D gene: NA; V gene: TRBV4-2
CDR3 protein: CASSQLDRGHEQYF; CDR3 DNA: TGCGCCAGCAGCCAGCTGGACAGGGGTCACGAGCAGTACTTC; clone size: NA; J gene: TRBJ2-7; CDR3 length: 14; D gene: TRBD1; V gene: TRBV4-1
CDR3 protein: CASSEEMSEETQYF; CDR3 DNA: TGCGCCAGCAGTGAAGAGATGTCTGAGGAGACCCAGTACTTC; clone size: NA; J gene: TRBJ2-5; CDR3 length: 14; D gene: NA; V gene: TRBV10-2